Listed below are T cell receptor beta chains from one sample, sequenced in a study of blood T cell repertoires in COVID-19. Data came from immunoSEQ multiplex PCR; TCRdb stores just in-frame clones and leaves some out. The sample holds about 220,000 clones, roughly 85% seen once. The specimen was PBMCs or T cells enriched from blood (not recorded which). The receptors shown here come from a woman in her thirties or forties with acute COVID-19. Both conserved end residues are part of each CDR3. D genes are given only for firm matches. Size is stated for part of the rows, as once, few or many counts, or as a class when the clone is expanded.

>TRBD1|TRBV19|TRBJ1-5|.
CASRDRGRDQPQHF
TGTGCCAGTAGGGACAGGGGGCGAGATCAGCCCCAGCATTTT
>TRBD1|TRBV25-1|TRBJ2-7|.
CASSLDRGDEQYF
TGTGCCAGCAGTCTTGACAGGGGCGACGAGCAGTACTTC
>.|TRBV4-3|TRBJ2-7|.
CASSQDSTSSEQYF
TGCGCCAGCAGCCAAGATTCGACTAGTAGCGAGCAGTACTTC
>.|TRBV20-1|TRBJ1-1|.
CSASRGRETEAFF
TGCAGTGCTAGTAGAGGTCGGGAGACTGAAGCTTTCTTT
>.|TRBV6-2/TRBV6-3|TRBJ1-5|.
CASSYRPGLAWPQHF
TGTGCCAGCAGTTACCGACCGGGTTTGGCCTGGCCCCAGCATTTT
>.|TRBV7-2|TRBJ2-3|.
CASSHGVGGTDTQYF
TGTGCCAGCAGCCATGGCGTCGGAGGCACAGATACGCAGTATTTT
>TRBD1|TRBV6-6|TRBJ2-2|.
CATLGQGGTGELFF
TGTGCCACCTTGGGACAGGGGGGCACCGGGGAGCTGTTTTTT
>.|TRBV5-1|TRBJ2-5|once
CASSLEAAGETQYF
TGCGCCAGCAGCTTGGAGGCGGCCGGGGAGACCCAGTACTTC
>.|TRBV3-1/TRBV3-2|TRBJ2-2|.
CASSQETERATGELFF
TGTGCCAGCAGCCAAGAGACAGAAAGAGCCACCGGGGAGCTGTTTTTT
>TRBD1|TRBV3-1/TRBV3-2|TRBJ1-2|many
CASRNTGGDSGYTF
TGTGCCAGCAGGAACACAGGGGGCGACTCTGGCTACACCTTC
>.|TRBV28|TRBJ1-1|.
CASSFSENTEAFF
TGTGCCAGCAGTTTTTCAGAGAACACTGAAGCTTTCTTT
>TRBD1|TRBV11-2|TRBJ1-1|.
CASSFDRVQAFF
TGTGCCAGCAGCTTCGACAGGGTTCAAGCTTTCTTT
>.|TRBV18|TRBJ2-7|.
CASSSRAQGSYEQYF
TGTGCCAGCTCATCCCGGGCCCAGGGCTCCTACGAGCAGTACTTC
>.|TRBV27|TRBJ1-3|.
CASSLYAHTGSYSGNTIYF
TGTGCCAGCAGTTTATACGCCCATACAGGGTCCTACTCTGGAAACACCATATATTTT
>.|TRBV6-5|TRBJ2-5|.
CASRALAGHQETQYF
TGTGCCAGCAGGGCGTTGGCGGGGCATCAAGAGACCCAGTACTTC
>.|TRBV19|TRBJ1-1|.
CASSIKWGGTEAFF
TGTGCCAGTAGTATTAAGTGGGGGGGCACTGAAGCTTTCTTT
>TRBD2|TRBV20-1|TRBJ2-3|.
CSASGPGLAGGPVDTQYF
TGCAGTGCTAGTGGTCCGGGACTAGCGGGGGGGCCAGTGGATACGCAGTATTTT
>.|TRBV28|TRBJ1-1|few
CASSSGHPNTEAFF
TGTGCCAGCAGTTCGGGACACCCGAACACTGAAGCTTTCTTT
>.|TRBV15|TRBJ2-1|.
CATSRDPPGGNYNEQFF
TGTGCCACCAGCAGAGATCCCCCAGGGGGGAACTACAATGAGCAGTTCTTC
>TRBD1|TRBV13|TRBJ1-2|.
CASGIGGTGGSGYTF
TGTGCCAGCGGTATCGGGGGAACAGGGGGTAGTGGCTACACCTTC
>.|TRBV12-3/TRBV12-4|TRBJ2-5|.
CASSPGVRDQYF
TGTGCCAGCAGCCCGGGGGTTAGAGACCAGTACTTC
>TRBD1|TRBV19|TRBJ1-1|.
CASSIMDRGLGTEAFF
TGTGCCAGTAGTATAATGGACAGGGGGCTTGGCACTGAAGCTTTCTTT
>TRBD2|TRBV5-5|TRBJ2-1|few
CASSLGAGVVEQFF
TGTGCCAGCAGCTTAGGGGCGGGGGTTGTTGAGCAGTTCTTC
>.|TRBV27|TRBJ1-2|.
CASSPGTLYGYTF
TGTGCCAGCAGCCCGGGGACACTCTATGGCTACACCTTC
>TRBD1|TRBV6-5|TRBJ1-2|.
CATKPGTGGATGYTF
TGTGCCACCAAGCCCGGTACAGGGGGGGCGACTGGCTACACCTTC
>.|TRBV2|TRBJ1-4|.
CASSEAHGVGREKLFF
TGTGCCAGCAGTGAAGCGCACGGGGTCGGGAGGGAAAAACTGTTTTTT
>TRBD2|TRBV3-1/TRBV3-2|TRBJ2-1|once
CASSRLAGGSNEQFF
TGTGCCAGCAGCCGACTAGCGGGGGGATCGAATGAGCAGTTCTTC
>TRBD1|TRBV7-9|TRBJ1-2|.
CASSSGGRTVYGYTF
TGTGCCAGCAGCTCAGGGGGGAGGACGGTTTATGGCTACACCTTC
>TRBD1|TRBV7-2|TRBJ1-6|.
CASSLAGQGVGSPLHF
TGTGCCAGCAGCTTAGCTGGACAGGGTGTAGGATCACCCCTCCACTTT
>TRBD1|TRBV2|TRBJ1-1|once
CASSAGGWENTEAFF
TGTGCCAGCAGTGCAGGGGGCTGGGAGAACACTGAAGCTTTCTTT
>TRBD1|TRBV6-6|TRBJ2-6|few
CASSRGQGGSGANVLTF
TGTGCCAGCAGTCGGGGACAGGGAGGCTCTGGGGCCAACGTCCTGACTTTC
>.|TRBV9|TRBJ2-3|.
CASSPSADTQYF
TGTGCCAGCAGCCCCTCCGCGGATACGCAGTATTTT
>.|TRBV7-8|TRBJ1-1|.
CASSPGVREGITEAFF
TGTGCCAGCAGCCCAGGGGTCCGGGAAGGGATCACTGAAGCTTTCTTT
>.|TRBV12-3/TRBV12-4|TRBJ1-2|.
CASSLSGGYGYTF
TGTGCCAGCAGTTTAAGCGGCGGATATGGCTACACCTTC
>.|TRBV19|TRBJ1-6|.
CASSPHTGSSYNSPLHF
TGTGCCAGTAGTCCCCACACGGGAAGCTCCTATAATTCACCCCTCCACTTT
>TRBD2|TRBV5-4|TRBJ2-5|.
CASSSGTSWGTQYF
TGTGCCAGCAGCTCCGGGACTAGCTGGGGGACCCAGTACTTC
>TRBD1|TRBV10-3|TRBJ1-1|.
CAISEGQGAWRIEAFF
TGTGCCATCAGTGAAGGCCAGGGGGCCTGGCGAATTGAAGCTTTCTTT